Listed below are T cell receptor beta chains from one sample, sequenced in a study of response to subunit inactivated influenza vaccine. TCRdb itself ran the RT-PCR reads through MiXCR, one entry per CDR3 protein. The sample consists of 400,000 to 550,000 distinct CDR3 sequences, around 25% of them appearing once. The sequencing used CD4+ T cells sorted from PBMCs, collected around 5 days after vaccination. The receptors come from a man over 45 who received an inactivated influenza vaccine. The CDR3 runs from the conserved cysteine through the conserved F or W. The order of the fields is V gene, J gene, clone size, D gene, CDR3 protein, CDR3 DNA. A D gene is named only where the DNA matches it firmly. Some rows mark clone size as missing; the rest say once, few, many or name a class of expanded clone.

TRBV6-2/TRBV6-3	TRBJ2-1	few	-	CASMVTGAAKEQFF	TGTGCCAGCATGGTTACGGGGGCGGCTAAGGAGCAGTTCTTC
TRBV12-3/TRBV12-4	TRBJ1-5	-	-	CASSPRDQPQHF	TGTGCCAGCAGTCCAAGGGATCAGCCCCAGCATTTT
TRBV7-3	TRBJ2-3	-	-	CASSRDSLKGTQYF	TGTGCCAGCAGCCGGGACTCGCTTAAGGGTACGCAGTATTTT
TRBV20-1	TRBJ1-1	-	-	CSARSQTEAFF	TGCAGTGCTCGATCTCAGACTGAAGCTTTCTTT
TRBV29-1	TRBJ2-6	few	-	CSVSTGANVLTF	TGCAGCGTTTCAACTGGGGCCAACGTCCTGACTTTC
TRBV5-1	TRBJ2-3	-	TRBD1	CASLRTGTGGADTQYF	TGCGCCAGCCTTCGAACCGGGACAGGGGGCGCAGATACGCAGTATTTT
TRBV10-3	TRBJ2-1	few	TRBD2	CAISSGLAGGRSHNEQFF	TGTGCCATCAGTTCGGGACTAGCGGGAGGGCGATCGCACAATGAGCAGTTCTTC
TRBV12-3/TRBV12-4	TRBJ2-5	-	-	CASSPDSPQTQYF	TGTGCCAGCAGTCCAGACAGCCCACAGACCCAGTACTTC
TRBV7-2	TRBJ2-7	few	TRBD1	CASSLSGTGGSYEQYF	TGTGCCAGCAGCTTGTCCGGGACAGGGGGCTCCTACGAGCAGTACTTC
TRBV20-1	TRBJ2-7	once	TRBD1	CSARETGSGQYF	TGCAGTGCTAGAGAGACAGGGAGTGGGCAGTACTTC
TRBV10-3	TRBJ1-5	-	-	CAISESRGGDQPQHF	TGTGCCATCAGTGAGTCAAGGGGAGGGGATCAGCCCCAGCATTTT
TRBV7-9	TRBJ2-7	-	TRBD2	CASTPPGAGGSYEQYF	TGTGCCAGCACCCCACCAGGGGCGGGGGGCTCCTACGAGCAGTACTTC
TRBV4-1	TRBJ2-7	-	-	CASSQDHGVGEQYF	TGCGCCAGCAGCCAAGATCATGGGGTGGGGGAGCAGTACTTC
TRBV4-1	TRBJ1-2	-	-	CASSQPGSPGYGYTF	TGCGCCAGCAGCCAACCGGGGTCACCGGGCTATGGCTACACCTTC
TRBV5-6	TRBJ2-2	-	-	CASTPTGSVTGELFF	TGTGCCAGCACCCCGACGGGGTCGGTCACCGGGGAGCTGTTTTTT
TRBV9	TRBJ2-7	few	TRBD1	CASSVAPGDRGLPYEQYF	TGTGCCAGCAGCGTAGCCCCTGGGGACAGGGGGCTTCCCTACGAGCAGTACTTC
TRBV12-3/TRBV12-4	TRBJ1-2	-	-	CASTHGYGYTF	TGTGCCAGCACTCATGGCTATGGCTACACCTTC
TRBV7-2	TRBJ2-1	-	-	CASSLPRGFYNEQFF	TGTGCCAGCAGCTTACCTAGGGGGTTCTACAATGAGCAGTTCTTC
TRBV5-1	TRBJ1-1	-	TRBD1	CASSRTGGLTNTEAFF	TGCGCCAGCAGCCGGACAGGGGGTTTAACCAACACTGAAGCTTTCTTT
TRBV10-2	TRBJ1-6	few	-	CASSESHSPLHF	TGCGCCAGCAGTGAGTCCCATTCACCCCTCCACTTT
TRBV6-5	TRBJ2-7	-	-	CASSYSINSYEQYF	TGTGCCAGCAGTTACTCAATAAACAGCTACGAGCAGTACTTC
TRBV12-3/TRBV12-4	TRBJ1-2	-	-	CASTSRAAIYGYTF	TGTGCCAGCACCTCGCGTGCGGCAATCTATGGCTACACCTTC